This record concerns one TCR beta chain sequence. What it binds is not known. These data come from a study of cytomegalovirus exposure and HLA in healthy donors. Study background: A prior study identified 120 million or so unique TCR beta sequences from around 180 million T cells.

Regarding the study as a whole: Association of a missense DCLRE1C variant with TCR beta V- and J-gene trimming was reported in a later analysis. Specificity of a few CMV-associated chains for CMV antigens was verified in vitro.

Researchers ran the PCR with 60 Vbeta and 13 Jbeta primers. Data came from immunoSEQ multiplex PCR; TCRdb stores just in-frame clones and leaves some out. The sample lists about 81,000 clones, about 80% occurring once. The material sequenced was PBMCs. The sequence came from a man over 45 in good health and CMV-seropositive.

CDR3 in DNA: TGTGCCAGCTCACCACCTGGGCTAGGGGTCCACGAGCAGTACTTC. Translated, it gives CASSPPGLGVHEQYF. The V and J genes are TRBV18 and TRBJ2-7; TRBD1 is a possible D gene (5 bases). CDR1 KGHSH and CDR2 LQKENI come from the germline V gene. Trimming shortened V by 0 bases and J by 5 bases, and 14 bases separated the two germline ends. This CDR3 is built from 15 residues.